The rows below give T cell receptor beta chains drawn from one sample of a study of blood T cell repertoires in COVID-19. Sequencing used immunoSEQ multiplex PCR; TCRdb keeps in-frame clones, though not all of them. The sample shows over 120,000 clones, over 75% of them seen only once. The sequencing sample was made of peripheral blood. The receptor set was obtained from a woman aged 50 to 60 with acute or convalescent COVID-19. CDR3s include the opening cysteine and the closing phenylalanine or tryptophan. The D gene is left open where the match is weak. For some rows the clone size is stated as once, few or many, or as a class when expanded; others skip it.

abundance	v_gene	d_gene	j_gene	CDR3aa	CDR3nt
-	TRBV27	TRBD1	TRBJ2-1	CASSFSRTGGRNEQFF	TGTGCCAGCAGTTTCAGTCGGACAGGGGGCCGCAATGAGCAGTTCTTC
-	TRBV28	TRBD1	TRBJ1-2	CASSPDRNGGYTF	TGTGCCAGCAGCCCGGACAGGAATGGTGGCTACACCTTC
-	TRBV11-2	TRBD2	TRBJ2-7	CASSLEGLATYEQYF	TGTGCCAGCAGCTTAGAAGGACTAGCGACGTACGAGCAGTACTTC
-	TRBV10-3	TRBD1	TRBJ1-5	CAIRESDRDNQPQHF	TGTGCCATCCGTGAGTCGGACAGGGACAATCAGCCCCAGCATTTT
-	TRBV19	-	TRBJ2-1	CASSTGLYNEQFF	TGTGCCAGTAGTACGGGACTGTACAATGAGCAGTTCTTC
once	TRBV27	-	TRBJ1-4	CASRTQGFNEKLFF	TGTGCCAGCAGAACCCAGGGGTTCAATGAAAAACTGTTTTTT
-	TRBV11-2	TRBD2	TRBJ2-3	CASSPYGTSGSIGTDTQYF	TGTGCCAGCAGCCCGTACGGGACTAGCGGGAGTATCGGGACAGATACGCAGTATTTT
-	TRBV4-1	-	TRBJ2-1	CASSPLRANEQFF	TGCGCCAGCAGCCCCTTGAGGGCCAATGAGCAGTTCTTC
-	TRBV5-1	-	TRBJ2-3	CASSLERAGADTQYF	TGCGCCAGCAGCTTGGAAAGGGCAGGGGCAGATACGCAGTATTTT
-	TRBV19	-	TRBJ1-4	CASVGWGRGEKLFF	TGTGCCAGTGTCGGCTGGGGTCGAGGGGAAAAACTGTTTTTT
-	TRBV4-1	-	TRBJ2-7	CASSQEQGYEQYF	TGCGCCAGCAGCCAAGAACAGGGCTACGAGCAGTACTTC
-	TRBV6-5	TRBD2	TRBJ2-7	CASSGTSGIYEQYF	TGTGCCAGCAGCGGGACTAGCGGGATCTACGAGCAGTACTTC
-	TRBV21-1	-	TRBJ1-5	CASTGQGEDQPQHF	TGTGCCAGCACGGGACAGGGGGAAGATCAGCCCCAGCATTTT